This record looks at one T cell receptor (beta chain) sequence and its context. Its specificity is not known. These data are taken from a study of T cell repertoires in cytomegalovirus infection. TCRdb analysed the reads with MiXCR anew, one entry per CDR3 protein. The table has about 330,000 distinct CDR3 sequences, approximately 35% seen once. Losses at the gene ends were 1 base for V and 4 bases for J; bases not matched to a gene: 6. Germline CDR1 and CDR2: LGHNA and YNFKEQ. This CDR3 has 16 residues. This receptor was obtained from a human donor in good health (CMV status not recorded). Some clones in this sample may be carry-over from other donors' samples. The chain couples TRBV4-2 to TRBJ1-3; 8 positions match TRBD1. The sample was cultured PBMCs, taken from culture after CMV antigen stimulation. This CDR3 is CASSQVGTGGGNTIYF. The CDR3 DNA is TGTGCCAGCAGCCAAGTTGGAACAGGGGGGGGAAACACCATATATTTT.